The 18 T cell receptor beta chains listed next were all sequenced from one sample in a study of long-term antiretroviral therapy in people with HIV. The run of the v3.0 immunoSEQ assay was at survey level. This table comes from immunoSEQ multiplex PCR, and its TCRdb copy is limited to in-frame clones, with some not included. The sample yields about 23,000 clones, over 70% seen once. The sample consisted of unsorted PBMCs, taken 0.3 years after starting antiretroviral therapy. These receptors came from a man aged 50-60 years with HIV.

This clone appeared a single time. The chain combines TRBV4-3 with TRBJ2-2, with TRBD1 matching over 8 bases. Per germline, CDR1 LGHNA and CDR2 YSLEER. The CDR3 is 17 amino acids. After removal of 2 bases from V and 4 bases from J, the junction contained 9 bases not matched to a gene. Written as DNA, the CDR3 is TGCGCCAGCAGCCAAAATCCGCAGGGGGCCGTCACCGGGGAGCTGTTTTTT. This translates into CASSQNPQGAVTGELFF.

This rearrangement joins TRBV7-9 to TRBJ2-3; TRBD1 matches at 10 bases. Trimming took 1 base from V and 4 from J; bases not matched to a gene: 5. This CDR3 is 16 amino acids long. Germline CDR1 SEHNR, CDR2 FQNEAQ (reference sequence). The chain's CDR3 is CASSLVGTGESDTQYF. CDR3 nucleotides: TGTGCCAGCAGCTTAGTTGGGACAGGGGAATCAGATACGCAGTATTTT.

The rearrangement links TRBV6-5 to TRBJ1-2; 7 nucleotides line up with TRBD1. Germline CDR1 and CDR2: MNHEY and SVGAGI. This CDR3 is built from 13 residues. J lost 6 bases, V lost 6 bases, and 7 bases had no gene match. The chain's CDR3 is CASSRETGNGYTF. The CDR3 nucleotides are TGTGCCAGCAGCCGAGAGACAGGGAATGGCTACACCTTC.

The rearrangement links TRBV28 to TRBJ1-5, with D perhaps TRBD1 (6 bases). V was trimmed by 2 bases and J by 0 bases, leaving 14 bases between them. Germline V lookup: CDR1 MDHEN, CDR2 SYDVKM. The CDR3 has 17 amino acids. CDR3 residues: CASSLGRGIYSNQPQHF. For the CDR3, the DNA is TGTGCCAGCAGTTTAGGAAGGGGGATCTATAGCAATCAGCCCCAGCATTTT. Combining the CDR3 with reference TRBV28 and TRBJ1-5 gives the whole variable domain DVKVTQSSRYLVKRTGEKVFLECVQDMDHENMFWYRQDPGLGLRLIYFSYDVKMKEKGDIPEGYSVSREKKERFSLILESASTNQTSMYLCASSLGRGIYSNQPQHFGDGTRLSIL.

This sequence joins TRBV27 and TRBJ2-5, with 7 bases lining up with TRBD1. With V trimmed by 5 bases and J by 0 bases, 12 bases remained unmatched. Germline CDR1 and CDR2: MNHEY and SMNVEV (reference sequence). This CDR3 region has 17 residues. The CDR3 sequence is CASSPRDSRIYQETQYF. CDR3 DNA sequence: TGTGCCAGCAGTCCCCGGGACAGCCGTATTTACCAAGAGACCCAGTACTTC.

This chain uses TRBV5-5 with TRBJ1-2; D might be TRBD1 (5 bases). Per the germline V gene, CDR1 is SGHKS and CDR2 is YYEKEE (reference sequence). CDR3 length: 16 amino acids. V lost 0 bases, J lost 1 base, and 13 bases lay in between. CDR3 sequence reads: CASSLAWGVLNYGYTF. DNA for the CDR3: TGTGCCAGCAGCTTGGCGTGGGGGGTTCTTAACTATGGCTACACCTTC.

The chain couples TRBV5-6 to TRBJ1-1; 7 positions agree with TRBD1. V lost 0 bases to trimming and J lost 9 bases; unmatched junction nucleotides: 11. Germline CDR1 and CDR2: SGHDT and YYEEEE. This CDR3 region has 15 residues. CDR3 in amino acids: CASSLVRGRGLQAFF. CDR3 coding DNA: TGTGCCAGCAGCTTGGTAAGGGGGCGAGGTCTTCAAGCTTTCTTT.

The chain combines TRBV5-5 with TRBJ2-3; 9 bases match TRBD1. J gave up 5 bases and V 2 bases, and 12 bases lay outside the gene matches. The germline V gene has CDR1 SGHKS and CDR2 YYEKEE (reference sequence). This CDR3 has 17 residues. Here the CDR3 DNA reads TGTGCCAGCAGCTTACAGGGGGCTAGCGAGAATCGAGATACGCAGTATTTT. It codes for CASSLQGASENRDTQYF.

The V call is TRBV7-9, the J call TRBJ2-1; D assignment may be TRBD1 or TRBD2 (5 bases each). This CDR3 comprises 15 residues. Trimming took off 5 bases at V and 0 bases at J, with 11 bases between the two ends. The V gene's germline CDR1 is SEHNR and CDR2 FQNEAQ (reference sequence). Here the CDR3 reads CASSRGLSSYNEQFF. DNA of the CDR3: TGTGCCAGCAGCCGGGGCTTGAGCTCCTACAATGAGCAGTTCTTC.

The gene calls are TRBV9 and TRBJ2-2; 9 positions agree with TRBD2. The V segment lost 0 bases and the J segment 0 bases; nucleotides outside the gene matches: 3. The CDR3 consists of 17 residues. Germline V gene data show CDR1 as SGDLS and CDR2 as YYNGEE. The CDR3: CASSVGSSGTNTGELFF. CDR3 bases: TGTGCCAGCAGCGTAGGGTCTAGCGGGACGAACACCGGGGAGCTGTTTTTT.

This chain uses TRBV7-6 with TRBJ1-2, with unresolved D. The ends were cut back, 3 bases at V and 4 bases at J, with 9 bases in the middle. The germline gives CDR1 SGHVS, CDR2 FNYEAQ. The CDR3 has 13 amino acids. In nucleotides, the CDR3 is TGTGCCAGCAGCTTTCCGGGGAGCTATGGCTACACCTTC. Protein product: CASSFPGSYGYTF.

For the CDR3, the DNA is TGTGCCATCAGCGCTGACTCCCAGGCCGAGACCCAGTACTTC. This gives the protein CAISADSQAETQYF. This chain joins TRBV10-3 and TRBJ2-5; D uncertain. The V end was cut by 6 bases, the J end by 5 bases, with 16 bases between. The CDR3 is 14 residues long. The germline V gene has CDR1 ENHRY and CDR2 SYGVKD.

To note about this clone: One end of the junction does not line up with germline, which may come from a read error. The genes are TRBV5-6 and TRBJ1-2; 8 bases are a match to TRBD1. The CDR3 is 13 amino acids. Looked up from germline, CDR1 is SGHDT and CDR2 is YYEEEE. This CDR3 reads CASSRGGTGPSHF. The CDR3 DNA follows: TGTGCCAGCAGCCGGGGGGGGACAGGCCCGAGCCACTTC.

The V call is TRBV2, the J call TRBJ1-2, with D uncertain. The CDR3 sequence is 13 residues long. Germline V CDR1 and CDR2: SNHLY, FYNNEI. V gave up 6 bases and J gave up 5 bases, with 13 bases separating them. In DNA, the CDR3 is TGTGCCAGCAGGAGTTGGACGGAGTATGGCTACACCTTC. Its translation: CASRSWTEYGYTF.

This chain connects TRBV6-4 to TRBJ2-6; D is possibly TRBD1 (6 bases). Germline V gene sequence: CDR1 MRHNA, CDR2 SNTAGT. V gave up 4 bases and J gave up 0 bases, with 10 bases separating them. The CDR3 consists of 16 residues. CDR3 sequence (DNA): TGTGCCAGCAGTGGGACAGCTAACTCTGGGGCCAACGTCCTGACTTTC. This codes for CASSGTANSGANVLTF.

This chain joins TRBV19 and TRBJ2-7; D not certain. This CDR3 has 15 amino acids. Trimming pared 6 bases from V and 5 bases from J, leaving 20 bases between. CDR1 and CDR2 (germline): LNHDA, SQIVND (reference sequence). CDR3 sequence reads: CASRAQDTEIHEQYF. CDR3 nucleotides: TGTGCCAGTAGGGCCCAAGACACCGAGATCCACGAGCAGTACTTC.

Only one count was recorded for this clone. This rearrangement joins TRBV7-9 to TRBJ2-2, with D maybe TRBD2 (5 bases). V was pared by 8 bases and J by 5 bases, with 18 bases between. This CDR3 is 15 amino acids long. The germline CDR1 and CDR2 sequences are SEHNR and FQNEAQ (reference sequence). This CDR3 reads CASPSVRGWTGELFF. As DNA, the CDR3 is TGTGCCAGCCCCTCTGTACGGGGTTGGACCGGGGAGCTGTTTTTT.

The chain is built from TRBV6-5 and TRBJ2-2; TRBD1 matches 9 bases. The CDR3 spans 15 residues. Germline V CDR1 and CDR2: MNHEY, SVGAGI. V gave up 7 bases and J gave up 7 bases; unmatched junction bases: 10. CDR3 sequence reads: CASTPTGGAGGELFF. The CDR3 region has the DNA TGTGCCAGCACCCCTACAGGGGGCGCCGGCGGGGAGCTGTTTTTT.